Below are 3 T cell receptor beta chains sequenced from a single sample in a study of PD-1 blockade in classical Hodgkin lymphoma. Some clones are missing from TCRdb's copy, which holds only in-frame ones; the method was immunoSEQ multiplex PCR. The sample lists 20,000 to 25,000 clones; roughly 79% were seen once. All trial patients relapsed after autologous stem cell transplantation. The sequencing here drew on peripheral blood mononuclear cells (PBMCs), taken before the second cycle of nivolumab. These receptors all stem from a human donor with classical Hodgkin lymphoma.

The chain links TRBV19 to TRBJ1-5, with 9 bases aligning to TRBD1. Germline assignment: CDR1 LNHDA and CDR2 SQIVND (reference sequence). The J segment lost 5 bases and the V segment lost 6 bases, leaving 8 bases of the junction unmatched. CDR3 size: 15 residues. CDR3 DNA sequence: TGTGCCAGTAGCCCCGATGGGACAGGGTATCAGCCCCAGCATTTT. Its translation: CASSPDGTGYQPQHF.

The V and J genes are TRBV2 and TRBJ1-5, with a possible D match to TRBD1 (6 bases). V shed 4 bases and J shed 7 bases, with 11 bases lying between them. Germline CDR1 SNHLY, CDR2 FYNNEI. This CDR3 comprises 13 residues. CDR3 residues: CASSAPGAQPQHF. As DNA, the CDR3 is TGTGCCAGCAGTGCTCCAGGGGCCCAGCCCCAGCATTTT. The full variable domain, with the rest looked up from reference TRBV2 and TRBJ1-5, is EPEVTQTPSHQVTQMGQEVILRCVPISNHLYFYWYRQILGQKVEFLVSFYNNEISEKSEIFDDQFSVERPDGSNFTLKIRSTKLEDSAMYFCASSAPGAQPQHFGDGTRLSIL.

J is TRBJ1-1 and V is TRBV6-1; D possibly corresponds to TRBD1 (5 bases). Trimming shortened V by 8 bases and J by 2 bases, and 15 bases separated the two germline ends. Germline-derived CDR1 and CDR2 are MNHNS and SASEGT. CDR3 length equals 14 residues. The DNA of the CDR3 is TGTGCCAGCGGGAGAGGGGTGATTAACACTGAAGCTTTCTTT. Protein product: CASGRGVINTEAFF.